This TCR beta chain was captured by sequencing in a study of T cell repertoires in cytomegalovirus infection. Study overall: Both recently identified HLA-C-restricted and well-studied HLA-B-restricted CMV epitopes were used in the study. A matching HLA type, together with CMV infection, was signaled by public TCR beta signatures.

TCRdb itself ran the reads through MiXCR, one entry per CDR3 protein. In the table there are fewer than 1,000,000 distinct CDR3 sequences, around 32% of which are singletons. This clonotype was observed a handful of times. Its antigen is undetermined. This CDR3 has 19 amino acids. The germline V gene has CDR1 MNHNY and CDR2 SVGAGI (reference sequence). With 8 bases clipped from V and 0 bases from J, the junction kept 20 bases outside the gene matches. Broader study findings: Dominant in the ex vivo response were TCR beta clonotypes restricted by HLA-C and specific for CMV. People with CMV and the relevant HLA were identified by cumulative public TCR beta family frequency.

The input for sequencing was cultured CD8+ T cells from PBMCs, taken from culture after CMV antigen stimulation. This receptor was identified in a human donor in good health (CMV status not recorded). Some clones in this sample may be carry-over from other donors' samples. The V and J genes are TRBV6-6 and TRBJ1-2; 8 bases align to TRBD1. The CDR3 spells CASPRDPFSRTGPNYGYTF. DNA for the CDR3: TGTGCCAGCCCCCGAGACCCTTTTTCCCGGACAGGGCCTAACTATGGCTACACCTTC.